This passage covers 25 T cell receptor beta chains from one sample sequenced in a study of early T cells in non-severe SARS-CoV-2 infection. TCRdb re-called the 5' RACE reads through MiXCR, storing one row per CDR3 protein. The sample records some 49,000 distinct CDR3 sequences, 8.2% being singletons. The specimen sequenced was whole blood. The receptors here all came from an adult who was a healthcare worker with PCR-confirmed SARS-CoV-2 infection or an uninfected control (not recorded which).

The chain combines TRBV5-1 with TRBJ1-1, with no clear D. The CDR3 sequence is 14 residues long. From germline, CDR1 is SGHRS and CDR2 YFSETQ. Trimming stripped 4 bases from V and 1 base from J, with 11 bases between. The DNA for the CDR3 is TGCGCCAGCAGCCCTCGACAAGAGAACACTGAAGCTTTCTTT. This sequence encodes CASSPRQENTEAFF.

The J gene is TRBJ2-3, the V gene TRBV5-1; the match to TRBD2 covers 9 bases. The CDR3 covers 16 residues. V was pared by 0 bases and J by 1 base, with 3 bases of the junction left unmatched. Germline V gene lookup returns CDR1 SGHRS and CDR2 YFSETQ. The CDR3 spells CASSLAVAGGTDTQYF. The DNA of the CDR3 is TGCGCCAGCAGCTTGGCCGTAGCGGGGGGCACAGATACGCAGTATTTT.

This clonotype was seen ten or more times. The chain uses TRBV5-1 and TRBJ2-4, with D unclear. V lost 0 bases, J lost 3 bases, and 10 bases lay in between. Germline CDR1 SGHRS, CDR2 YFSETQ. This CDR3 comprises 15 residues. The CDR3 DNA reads TGCGCCAGCAGCTTGGTAGGTGGTGGCAAAAACATTCAGTACTTC. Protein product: CASSLVGGGKNIQYF.

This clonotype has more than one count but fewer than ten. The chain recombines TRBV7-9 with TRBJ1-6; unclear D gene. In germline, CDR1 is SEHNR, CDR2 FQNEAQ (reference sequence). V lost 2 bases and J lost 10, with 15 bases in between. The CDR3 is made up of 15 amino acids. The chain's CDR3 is CASSLSDGLGSPLHF. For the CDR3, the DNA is TGTGCCAGCAGCTTATCGGACGGGCTGGGGTCACCCCTCCACTTT.

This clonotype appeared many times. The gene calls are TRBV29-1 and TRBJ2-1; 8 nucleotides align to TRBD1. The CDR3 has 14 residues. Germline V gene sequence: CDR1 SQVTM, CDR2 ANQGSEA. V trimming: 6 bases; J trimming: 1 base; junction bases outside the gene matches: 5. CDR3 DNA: TGCAGCGTCGCCCGGGACAGGTCCTACAATGAGCAGTTCTTC. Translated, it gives CSVARDRSYNEQFF.

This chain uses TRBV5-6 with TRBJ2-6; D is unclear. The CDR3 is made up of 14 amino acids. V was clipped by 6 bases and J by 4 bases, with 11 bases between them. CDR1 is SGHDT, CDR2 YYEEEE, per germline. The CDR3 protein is CASTPTAGANVLTF. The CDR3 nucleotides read TGTGCCAGCACCCCGACTGCGGGGGCCAACGTCCTGACTTTC.

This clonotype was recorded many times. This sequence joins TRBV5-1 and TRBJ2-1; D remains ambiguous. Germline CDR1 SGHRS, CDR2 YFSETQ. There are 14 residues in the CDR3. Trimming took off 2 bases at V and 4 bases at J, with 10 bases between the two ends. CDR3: CASSFASEYNEQFF. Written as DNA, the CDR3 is TGCGCCAGCAGCTTCGCCAGCGAGTACAATGAGCAGTTCTTC.

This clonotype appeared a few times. Here the CDR3 DNA reads TGTGCCAGCAGCTTCGGAGCCAGGGAGCCCAACGAGCAGTACTTC. It yields the protein CASSFGAREPNEQYF. The chain uses TRBV9 and TRBJ2-7, with D tentatively TRBD1 or TRBD2 (5 bases each). Trimming stripped 4 bases from V and 5 bases from J, with 19 bases between. The V gene's germline CDR1 is SGDLS and CDR2 YYNGEE. The CDR3 totals 15 residues.

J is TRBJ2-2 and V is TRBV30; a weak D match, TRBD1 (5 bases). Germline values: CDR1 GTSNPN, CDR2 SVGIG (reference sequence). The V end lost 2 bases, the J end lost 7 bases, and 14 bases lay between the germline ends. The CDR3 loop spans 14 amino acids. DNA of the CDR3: TGTGCCTGGAGTTTGGGGCAAACTTACGGGGAGCTGTTTTTT. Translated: CAWSLGQTYGELFF.

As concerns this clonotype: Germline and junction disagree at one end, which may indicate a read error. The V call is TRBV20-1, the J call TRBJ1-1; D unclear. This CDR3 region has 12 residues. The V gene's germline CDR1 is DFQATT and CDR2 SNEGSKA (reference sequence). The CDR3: CNARTVNTEAFF. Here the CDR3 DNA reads TGCAATGCTAGGACGGTGAACACTGAAGCTTTCTTT.

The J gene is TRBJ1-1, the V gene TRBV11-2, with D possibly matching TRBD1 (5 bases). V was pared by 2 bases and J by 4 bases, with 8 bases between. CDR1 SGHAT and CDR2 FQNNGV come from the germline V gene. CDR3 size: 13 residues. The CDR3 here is CASSLIQGTEAFF. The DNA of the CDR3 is TGTGCCAGCAGCTTAATTCAGGGCACTGAAGCTTTCTTT.

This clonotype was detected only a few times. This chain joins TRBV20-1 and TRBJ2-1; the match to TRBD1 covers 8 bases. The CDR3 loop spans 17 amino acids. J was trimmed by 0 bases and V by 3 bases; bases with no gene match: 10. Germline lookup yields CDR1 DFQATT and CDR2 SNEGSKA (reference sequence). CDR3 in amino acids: CSASQTGVAVSYNEQFF. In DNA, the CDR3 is TGCAGTGCTAGTCAGACAGGGGTGGCTGTCTCCTACAATGAGCAGTTCTTC.

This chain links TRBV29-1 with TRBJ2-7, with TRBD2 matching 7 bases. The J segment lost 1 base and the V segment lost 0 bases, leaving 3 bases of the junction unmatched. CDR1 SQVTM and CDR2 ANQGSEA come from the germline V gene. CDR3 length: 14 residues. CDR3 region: CSVEDAGESYEQYF. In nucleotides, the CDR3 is TGCAGCGTTGAAGATGCGGGAGAGTCCTACGAGCAGTACTTC.

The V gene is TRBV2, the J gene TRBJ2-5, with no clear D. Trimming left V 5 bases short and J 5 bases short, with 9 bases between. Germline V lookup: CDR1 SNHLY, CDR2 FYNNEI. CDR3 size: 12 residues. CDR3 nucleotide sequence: TGTGCCAGCAGTAGTATGTGGGAGACCCAGTACTTC. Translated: CASSSMWETQYF.

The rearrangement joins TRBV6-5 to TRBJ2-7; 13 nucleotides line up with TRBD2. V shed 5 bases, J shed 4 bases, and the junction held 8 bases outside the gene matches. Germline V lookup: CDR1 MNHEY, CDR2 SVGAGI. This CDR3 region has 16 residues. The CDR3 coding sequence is TGTGCCAGCAGTAGGGGACTAGCGGGGAACATTTACGAGCAGTACTTC. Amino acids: CASSRGLAGNIYEQYF.

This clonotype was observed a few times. In DNA, the CDR3 is TGTGCCAGCAGTGACAGGGTTAACTCTCACTCCACTCAGTTCTTC. It is translated as CASSDRVNSHSTQFF. J is TRBJ2-1 and V is TRBV2, with D perhaps TRBD1 (5 bases). Trimming shortened V by 3 bases and J by 13 bases, and 22 bases separated the two germline ends. This CDR3 has 15 residues. Germline CDR1 SNHLY, CDR2 FYNNEI.

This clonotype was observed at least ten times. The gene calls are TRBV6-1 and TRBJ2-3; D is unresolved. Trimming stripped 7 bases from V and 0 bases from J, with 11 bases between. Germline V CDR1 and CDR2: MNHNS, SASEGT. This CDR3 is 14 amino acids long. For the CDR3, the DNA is TGTGCCAGCATGAGAGACGGTAGCACAGATACGCAGTATTTT. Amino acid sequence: CASMRDGSTDTQYF.

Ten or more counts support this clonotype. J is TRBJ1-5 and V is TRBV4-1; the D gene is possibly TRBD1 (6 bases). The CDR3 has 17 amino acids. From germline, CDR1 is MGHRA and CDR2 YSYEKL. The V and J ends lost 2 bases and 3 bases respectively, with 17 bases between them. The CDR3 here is CASSQTRTRGSNQPQHF. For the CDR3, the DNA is TGCGCCAGCAGCCAAACTAGAACCAGGGGTTCCAATCAGCCCCAGCATTTT.

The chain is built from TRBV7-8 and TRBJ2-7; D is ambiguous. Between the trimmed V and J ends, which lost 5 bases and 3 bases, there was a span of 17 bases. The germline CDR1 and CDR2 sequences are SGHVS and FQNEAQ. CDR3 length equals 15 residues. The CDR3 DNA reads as TGTGCCAGCAGCCCAGATGTGAGGATTTTCTACGAGCAGTACTTC. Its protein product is CASSPDVRIFYEQYF.

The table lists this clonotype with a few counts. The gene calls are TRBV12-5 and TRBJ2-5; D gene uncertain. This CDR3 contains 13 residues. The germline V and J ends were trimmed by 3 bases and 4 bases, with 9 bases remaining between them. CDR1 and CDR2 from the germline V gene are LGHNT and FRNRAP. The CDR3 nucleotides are TGTGCTAGTGGTTTTGGGCAGCGAGAGACCCAGTACTTC. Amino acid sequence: CASGFGQRETQYF.

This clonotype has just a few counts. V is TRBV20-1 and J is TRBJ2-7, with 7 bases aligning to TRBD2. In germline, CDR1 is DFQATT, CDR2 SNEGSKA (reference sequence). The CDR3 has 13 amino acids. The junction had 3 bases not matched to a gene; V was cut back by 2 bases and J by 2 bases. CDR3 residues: CSARRAGTYEQYF. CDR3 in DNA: TGCAGTGCTAGAAGAGCGGGAACCTACGAGCAGTACTTC.

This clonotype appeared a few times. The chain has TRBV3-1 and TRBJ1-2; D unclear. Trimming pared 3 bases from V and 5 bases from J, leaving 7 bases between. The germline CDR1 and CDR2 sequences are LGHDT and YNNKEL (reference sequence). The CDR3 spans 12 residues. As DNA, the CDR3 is TGTGCCAGCAGCCATATGTCTTATGGCTACACCTTC. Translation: CASSHMSYGYTF. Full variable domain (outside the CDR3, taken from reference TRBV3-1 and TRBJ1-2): DTAVSQTPKYLVTQMGNDKSIKCEQNLGHDTMYWYKQDSKKFLKIMFSYNNKELIINETVPNRFSPKSPDKAHLNLHINSLELGDSAVYFCASSHMSYGYTFGSGTRLTVV.

The DNA of the CDR3 is TGTGCCAGCAGCCATCCAGGGGTTTCAGATACGCAGTATTTT. Translating gives CASSHPGVSDTQYF. The chain carries TRBV3-1 and TRBJ2-3; possibly TRBD1 for D (6 bases). CDR3 size: 14 residues. V was cut by 3 bases and J by 4 bases, with 11 bases left in between. Germline CDR1 and CDR2: LGHDT and YNNKEL (reference sequence).

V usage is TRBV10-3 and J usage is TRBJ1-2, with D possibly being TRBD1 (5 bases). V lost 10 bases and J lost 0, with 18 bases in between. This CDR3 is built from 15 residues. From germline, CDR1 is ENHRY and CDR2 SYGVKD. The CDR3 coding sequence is TGTGCCACCAGGGACTCAACAGGAGCTAACTATGGCTACACCTTC. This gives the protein CATRDSTGANYGYTF.

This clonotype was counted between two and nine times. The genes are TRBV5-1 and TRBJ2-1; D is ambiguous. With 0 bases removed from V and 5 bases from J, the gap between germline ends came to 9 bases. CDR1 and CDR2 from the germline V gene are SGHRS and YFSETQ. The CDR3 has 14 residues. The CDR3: CASSLEGSDNEQFF. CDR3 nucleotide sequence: TGCGCCAGCAGCTTGGAGGGTAGTGACAATGAGCAGTTCTTC.